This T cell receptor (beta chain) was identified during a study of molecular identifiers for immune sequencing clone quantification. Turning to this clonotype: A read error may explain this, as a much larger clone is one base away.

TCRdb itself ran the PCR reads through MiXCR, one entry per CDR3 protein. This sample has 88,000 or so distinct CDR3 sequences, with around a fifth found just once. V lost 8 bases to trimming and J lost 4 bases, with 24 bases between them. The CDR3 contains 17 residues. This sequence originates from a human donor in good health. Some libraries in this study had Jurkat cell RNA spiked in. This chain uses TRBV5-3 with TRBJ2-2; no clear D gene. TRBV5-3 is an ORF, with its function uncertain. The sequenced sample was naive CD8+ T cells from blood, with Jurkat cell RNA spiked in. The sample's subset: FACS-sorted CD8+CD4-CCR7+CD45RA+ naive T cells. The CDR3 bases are TGTGCCAGCAGCCTTCCGAGATCGTCAGCATCCACCGGGGAGCTGTTTTTT. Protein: CASSLPRSSASTGELFF.